This T cell receptor (beta chain) was obtained from a study of OX40 agonist ivuxolimab in advanced cancers. Study overall: Partial responses were recorded for three patients, including one with hepatocellular carcinoma and two with cutaneous melanoma.

TCRdb's table, derived via immunoSEQ multiplex PCR, lists solely in-frame clones and lacks some. This sample carries over 85,000 clones, about 90% of them seen once, and the ten largest clones take approximately 5.7%. Study-wide results and caveats: Some of the lowest clonal expansion was seen in partial responders at 0.1-3.0 mg/kg. Among T cells, CD8+ cells averaged more expanded clones than CD4+ cells. Clonal expansion was seen in CD4+ and CD8+ blood T cells by week 6 at 0.1 to 3.0 mg/kg.

V shed 3 bases and J shed 1 base, with 9 bases lying between them. Germline CDR1 and CDR2: SGHAT and FQDESV (reference sequence). This CDR3 contains 14 residues. Comment on this clone: Its antigen is still unknown.

The sequence derives from an adult with an advanced solid tumor such as melanoma, head and neck, liver or kidney cancer. This material consisted of CD4+ or CD8+ T cells sorted from blood, taken in a trial of the OX40 agonist ivuxolimab. The genes are TRBV11-1 and TRBJ1-1; maybe TRBD1 (5 bases). As DNA, the CDR3 is TGTGCCAGCAGCTTTTGGGGGGGGAACACTGAAGCTTTCTTT. Translating gives CASSFWGGNTEAFF.